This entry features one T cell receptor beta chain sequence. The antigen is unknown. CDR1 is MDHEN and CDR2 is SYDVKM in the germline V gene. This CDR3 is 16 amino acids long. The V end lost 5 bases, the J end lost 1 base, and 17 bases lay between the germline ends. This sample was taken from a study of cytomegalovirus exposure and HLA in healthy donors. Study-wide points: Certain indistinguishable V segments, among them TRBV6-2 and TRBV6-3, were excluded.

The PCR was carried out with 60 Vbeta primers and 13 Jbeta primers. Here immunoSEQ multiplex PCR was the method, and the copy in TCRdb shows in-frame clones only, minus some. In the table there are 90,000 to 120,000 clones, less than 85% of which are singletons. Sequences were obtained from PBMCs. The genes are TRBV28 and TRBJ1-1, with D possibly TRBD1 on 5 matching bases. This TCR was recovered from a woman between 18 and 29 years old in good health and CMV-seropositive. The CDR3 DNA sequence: TGTGCCAGCAGTAACCCCGGGGGGGTGACGAACACTGAAGCTTTCTTT. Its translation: CASSNPGGVTNTEAFF.